The 5 T cell receptor beta chains below were found in one sample sequenced in a study of T cell repertoires in cytomegalovirus infection. TCRdb reanalysed the reads using MiXCR and keeps one entry per CDR3 protein. Altogether around 530,000 distinct CDR3 sequences are present, approximately 17% being singletons, with the ten largest covering approximately 24%. The sequencing input was CD8+ T cells from PBMCs. The receptors originated from a human donor in good health (CMV status not recorded). Some clones in this sample may be carry-over from other donors' samples.

In its sample, this clonotype was seen many times. The genes are TRBV20-1 and TRBJ2-5; D remains ambiguous. This CDR3 is 13 amino acids long. CDR1 is DFQATT and CDR2 is SNEGSKA in the germline V gene (reference sequence). Trimming removed 1 base from V and 1 base from J, with 7 bases in between. CDR3 in amino acids: CSARAVFQETQYF. The CDR3 nucleotides are TGCAGTGCTAGAGCGGTCTTCCAAGAGACCCAGTACTTC.

This clonotype occurred a few times. The chain recombines TRBV9 with TRBJ2-3; weak D call: TRBD1 (5 bases). Germline CDR1 SGDLS, CDR2 YYNGEE. Deletions cut 3 bases from V and 9 bases from J, with 14 bases between. CDR3 length equals 13 residues. CDR3 in amino acids: CASSGPDWGTQYF. Written as DNA, the CDR3 is TGTGCCAGCAGCGGTCCCGATTGGGGCACGCAGTATTTT.

The chain joins TRBV4-1 to TRBJ2-2; no reliable D call. This CDR3 spans 13 amino acids. V lost 0 bases to trimming and J lost 6 bases, with 5 bases between them. Per germline, CDR1 MGHRA and CDR2 YSYEKL. The CDR3: CASSQEIAGELFF. CDR3 DNA sequence: TGCGCCAGCAGCCAAGAGATCGCCGGGGAGCTGTTTTTT.

With regard to this clonotype: The junction differs from germline at one of its ends, possibly a read error. The chain is built from TRBV7-6 and TRBJ2-1; perhaps TRBD2 as D (7 bases). The CDR3 runs 16 residues. The germline V gene has CDR1 SGHVS and CDR2 FNYEAQ. The CDR3 here is CASSLRPAGHYNVQFF. As DNA, the CDR3 is TGTGCCAGCAGCCTTAGACCAGCGGGACACTACAATGTGCAGTTCTTC.

The chain carries TRBV7-6 and TRBJ2-3; D remains unclear. Trimming removed 5 bases at V and 0 bases at J, with 9 bases between. The germline gives CDR1 SGHVS, CDR2 FNYEAQ. This CDR3 contains 14 residues. CDR3 loop: CASSALWSTDTQYF. The DNA of the CDR3 is TGTGCCAGCAGCGCATTATGGAGCACAGATACGCAGTATTTT.